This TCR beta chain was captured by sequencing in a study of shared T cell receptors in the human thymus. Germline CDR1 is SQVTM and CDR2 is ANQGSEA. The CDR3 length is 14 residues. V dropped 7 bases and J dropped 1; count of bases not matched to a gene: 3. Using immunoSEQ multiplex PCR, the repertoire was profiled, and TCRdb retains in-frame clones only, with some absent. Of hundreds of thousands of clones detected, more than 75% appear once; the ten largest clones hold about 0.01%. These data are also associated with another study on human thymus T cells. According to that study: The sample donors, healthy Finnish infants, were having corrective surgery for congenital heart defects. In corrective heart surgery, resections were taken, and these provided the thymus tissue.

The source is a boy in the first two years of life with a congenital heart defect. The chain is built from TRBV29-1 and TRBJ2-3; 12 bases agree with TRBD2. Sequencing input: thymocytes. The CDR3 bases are TGCAGCGGGCGGACTAGCGGGGGCACAGATACGCAGTATTTT. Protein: CSGRTSGGTDTQYF.